The sequence of this T cell receptor beta chain was determined in a study of early T cells in non-severe SARS-CoV-2 infection listed by TCRdb under 2021. As for the study more broadly: Bulk RNA from unsorted whole blood was used for TCR sequencing, so alpha and beta chains could not be paired. The study at large found these results: Matching against VDJdb was skewed toward anti-spike CD8 responses, likely underestimated virus-specific expansions, and missed private and CD4 specificities.

This clonotype has more than one count but fewer than ten. The target of this receptor is not known. Per-base qualities were not stored, and no clone one base away is much larger. The junction carries 9 bases between V and J, which are trimmed by 6 bases and 3 bases respectively. The CDR3 numbers 13 residues from cysteine through phenylalanine. The sequence is cut down to CDR3 DNA, 39 bases in frame from base 1. CDR1 and CDR2 are read off the germline V gene (reference sequence) as DFQATT and SNEGSKA. The library was generated by 5' RACE. Sequencing was performed on a NextSeq 500. The TCR library protocol attached unique molecular identifiers to individual cDNA molecules to correct for sequencing error and PCR bias. Sequencing covered both TCR alpha and beta chains, and within each sample the abundances of alpha and beta sequences were tightly co-correlated. The published analysis was carried out like this. V gene, J gene and CDR3 annotation of TCR sequences was performed with Decombinator V4. TCRs were defined as expanded if a significant change between any two time points was detected under a Poisson model with p below 0.0001. TCR abundances were normalised to the total number of TCRs sequenced in each sample and reported as counts per million. TRAV1-2 paired with TRAJ12, TRAJ20 or TRAJ33 defined MAIT TCRs, while TRAV10 paired with TRAJ18 defined iNKT TCRs. VDJdb, accessed 1 November 2021, was searched for CMV, EBV and SARS-CoV-2 annotated TCRs, with TCRs annotated for multiple antigens excluded. Clones were called with MiXCR by TCRdb after fastp trimmed the public reads at Q25, and only in-frame beta chains were retained. CDR3 protein sequences are deduplicated, and each keeps its most common genes and DNA. The V and J calls and clone size are TCRdb's, not the authors'. The sample data list 70,000 to 85,000 distinct CDR3 sequences, and roughly an eighth of these were observed just once. The ten top clones hold about 6.1% of the sample.

This was a case-control study nested in a cohort of healthcare workers in London, UK, who had nasopharyngeal swab PCR tests and blood samples taken every week. Between 23 and 31 March 2020, the week of the UK lockdown, healthcare workers were enrolled and then followed up weekly for as long as 16 weeks. The sequencing sample was made of whole blood. The clonotype originates from an adult who was a healthcare worker with PCR-confirmed SARS-CoV-2 infection or an uninfected control (not recorded which). The chain is made from TRBV20-1 and TRBJ1-6, with no D gene named confidently. The CDR3 is CSAPRYYNSPLHF. The DNA reads as follows: TGCAGTGCCCCCCGGTACTATAATTCACCCCTCCACTTT.